This TCR beta chain was sequenced in a study of cytomegalovirus exposure and HLA in healthy donors. As regards this clone: Antigen unknown.

Notes on the study in general: Specificity for CMV antigens was confirmed in vitro for a few of the CMV-associated chains. TCR clusters originating in the first cohort tended to co-occur in the approximately 130 validation repertoires, according to a later analysis.

Some clones are missing from TCRdb's copy, which holds only in-frame ones; the method was immunoSEQ multiplex PCR. The table has some 140,000 clones, less than 90% seen once. The CDR3 runs to 15 residues. CDR1 is SGHRS and CDR2 is YFSETQ in the germline V gene. The V end was cut by 0 bases, the J end by 4 bases, with 10 bases between. This clonotype originated in a young man in good health and CMV-seropositive. This chain connects TRBV5-1 to TRBJ2-2; tentative D call: TRBD1 (5 bases). The sample consisted of PBMCs. CDR3 amino acids: CASSLGQQVTGELFF. CDR3 nucleotides: TGCGCCAGCAGCTTGGGCCAACAGGTCACCGGGGAGCTGTTTTTT.